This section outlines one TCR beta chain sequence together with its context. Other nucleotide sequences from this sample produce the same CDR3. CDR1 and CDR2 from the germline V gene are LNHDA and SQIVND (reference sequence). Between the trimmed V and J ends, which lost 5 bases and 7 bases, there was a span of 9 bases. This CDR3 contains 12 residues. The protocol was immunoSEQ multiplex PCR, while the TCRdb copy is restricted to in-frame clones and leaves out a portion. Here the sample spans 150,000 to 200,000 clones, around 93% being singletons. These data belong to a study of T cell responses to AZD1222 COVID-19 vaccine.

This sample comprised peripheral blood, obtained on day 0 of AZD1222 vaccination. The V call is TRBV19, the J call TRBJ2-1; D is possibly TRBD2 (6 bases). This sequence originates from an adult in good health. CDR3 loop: CASSPGGNEQFF. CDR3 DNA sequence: TGTGCCAGTAGTCCCGGAGGGAATGAGCAGTTCTTC.